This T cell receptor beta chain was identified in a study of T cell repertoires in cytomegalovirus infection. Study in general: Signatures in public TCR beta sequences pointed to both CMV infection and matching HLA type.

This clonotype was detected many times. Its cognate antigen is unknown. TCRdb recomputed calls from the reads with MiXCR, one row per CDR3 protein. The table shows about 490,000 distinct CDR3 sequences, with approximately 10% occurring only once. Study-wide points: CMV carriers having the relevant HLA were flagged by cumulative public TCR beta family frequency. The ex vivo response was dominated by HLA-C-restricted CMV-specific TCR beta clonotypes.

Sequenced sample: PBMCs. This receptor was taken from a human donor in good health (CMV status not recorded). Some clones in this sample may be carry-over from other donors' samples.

The CDR3 spells CASSLGRGHDSYEQYF. CDR3 nucleotide sequence: TGTGCCAGCAGCTTAGGGAGGGGCCATGACTCCTACGAGCAGTACTTC. The chain carries TRBV7-8 and TRBJ2-7, with D possibly TRBD2 on 6 matching bases. This CDR3 has 16 amino acids. V was pared by 1 base and J by 0 bases, with 13 bases between. Per germline, CDR1 SGHVS and CDR2 FQNEAQ.